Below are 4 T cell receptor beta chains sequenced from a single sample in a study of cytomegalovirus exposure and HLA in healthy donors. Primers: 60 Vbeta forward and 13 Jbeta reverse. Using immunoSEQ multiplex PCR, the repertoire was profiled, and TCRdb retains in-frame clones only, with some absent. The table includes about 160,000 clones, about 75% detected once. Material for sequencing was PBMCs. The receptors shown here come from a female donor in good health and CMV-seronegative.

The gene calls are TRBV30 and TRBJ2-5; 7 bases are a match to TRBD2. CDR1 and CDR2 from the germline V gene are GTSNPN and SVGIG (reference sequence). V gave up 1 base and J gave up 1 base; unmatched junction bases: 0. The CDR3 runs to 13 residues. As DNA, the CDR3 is TGTGCCTGGAGTGGCGGGGGCCAAGAGACCCAGTACTTC. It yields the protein CAWSGGGQETQYF.

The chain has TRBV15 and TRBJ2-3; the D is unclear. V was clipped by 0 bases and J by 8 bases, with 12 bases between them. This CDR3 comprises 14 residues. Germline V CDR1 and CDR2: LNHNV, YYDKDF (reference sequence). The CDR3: CATSRDEGAGTQYF. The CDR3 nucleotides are TGTGCCACCAGCAGAGATGAAGGTGCAGGTACGCAGTATTTT.

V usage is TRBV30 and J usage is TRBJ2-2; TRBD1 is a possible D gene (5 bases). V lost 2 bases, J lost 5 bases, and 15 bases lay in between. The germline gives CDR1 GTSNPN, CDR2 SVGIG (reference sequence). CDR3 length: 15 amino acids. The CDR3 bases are TGTGCCTGGAGTCCCAAGGCAGGGCTGACCGGGGAGCTGTTTTTT. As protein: CAWSPKAGLTGELFF. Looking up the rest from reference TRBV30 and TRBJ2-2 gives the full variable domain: SQTIHQWPATLVQPVGSPLSLECTVEGTSNPNLYWYRQAAGRGLQLLFYSVGIGQISSEVPQNLSASRPQDRQFILSSKKLLLSDSGFYLCAWSPKAGLTGELFFGEGSRLTVL.

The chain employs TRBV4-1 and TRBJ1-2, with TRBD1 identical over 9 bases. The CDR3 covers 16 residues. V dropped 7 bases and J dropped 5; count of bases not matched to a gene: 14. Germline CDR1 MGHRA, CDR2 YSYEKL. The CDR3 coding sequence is TGCGCCAGCACTTTAGTGGACAGGGGCCCCCGGTATGGCTACACCTTC. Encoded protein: CASTLVDRGPRYGYTF.